These T cell receptor beta chains were read from a single sample in a study of T cells after yellow fever vaccination. TCRdb re-derived calls from the 5' RACE reads in MiXCR, one entry per CDR3 protein. Of about 320,000 distinct CDR3 sequences detected, around 11% appear once; the ten largest clones hold about 3%. This specimen consisted of CD4+ T cells sorted from PBMCs, obtained 45 days after the yellow fever booster vaccination. Source of these receptors: a young man who received the YFV17D yellow fever vaccine. Each CDR3 is given with its conserved first and last residue. Fields, in order: V gene, D gene, J gene, clone size, CDR3 protein, CDR3 DNA. D genes are given only for firm matches. Rows give clone size only sometimes, using once, few, many, or a class for an expanded clone.

v_gene: TRBV30; d_gene: TRBD1; j_gene: TRBJ2-5; abundance: -; CDR3aa: CAWSVGGFRTGETQYF; CDR3nt: TGTGCCTGGAGTGTAGGGGGCTTTCGAACCGGGGAGACCCAGTACTTC
v_gene: TRBV28; d_gene: TRBD1; j_gene: TRBJ1-2; abundance: -; CDR3aa: CASSTPGRGPPNYGYTF; CDR3nt: TGTGCCAGCAGCACTCCGGGGAGGGGGCCCCCCAACTATGGCTACACCTTC
v_gene: TRBV6-1; d_gene: -; j_gene: TRBJ1-6; abundance: -; CDR3aa: CASIFSRDTLTRHSPLHF; CDR3nt: TGTGCCAGCATTTTCTCCCGGGACACCCTAACTCGTCATTCACCCCTCCACTTT
v_gene: TRBV21-1; d_gene: -; j_gene: TRBJ1-5; abundance: -; CDR3aa: CASSKKCSGLGNQPQHF; CDR3nt: TGTGCCAGCAGCAAAAAGTGTTCCGGGCTTGGCAATCAGCCCCAGCATTTT
v_gene: TRBV20-1; d_gene: TRBD1; j_gene: TRBJ1-6; abundance: -; CDR3aa: CSARGRTGGNLTSPLHF; CDR3nt: TGCAGTGCTAGAGGGCGGACAGGGGGCAATTTGACATCACCCCTCCACTTT
v_gene: TRBV4-1; d_gene: -; j_gene: TRBJ1-4; abundance: -; CDR3aa: CASSSPLTGWEKLFF; CDR3nt: TGCGCCAGCAGCTCCCCCTTAACAGGGTGGGAAAAACTGTTTTTT
v_gene: TRBV5-1; d_gene: -; j_gene: TRBJ2-6; abundance: -; CDR3aa: CASSFQDTGANVLTF; CDR3nt: TGCGCCAGCAGCTTTCAGGACACTGGGGCCAACGTCCTGACTTTC
v_gene: TRBV5-1; d_gene: -; j_gene: TRBJ2-1; abundance: -; CDR3aa: CASSSVPGAGGNEQFF; CDR3nt: TGCGCCAGCAGCTCAGTCCCGGGGGCAGGTGGGAATGAGCAGTTCTTC
v_gene: TRBV20-1; d_gene: -; j_gene: TRBJ1-4; abundance: -; CDR3aa: CSARDQRGSEKLFF; CDR3nt: TGCAGTGCTAGAGACCAAAGGGGCAGTGAAAAACTGTTTTTT
v_gene: TRBV6-5; d_gene: TRBD1; j_gene: TRBJ2-3; abundance: few; CDR3aa: CASSDRGPDTQYF; CDR3nt: TGTGCCAGCAGCGACAGGGGCCCCGATACGCAGTATTTT
v_gene: TRBV19; d_gene: TRBD1; j_gene: TRBJ1-5; abundance: -; CDR3aa: CASSKRDSPSGNQPQHF; CDR3nt: TGTGCCAGTAGTAAGCGGGACAGCCCCAGCGGCAATCAGCCCCAGCATTTT
v_gene: TRBV10-3; d_gene: -; j_gene: TRBJ1-5; abundance: few; CDR3aa: CAISVGDRTNNQPQHF; CDR3nt: TGTGCCATCAGTGTTGGGGACCGAACCAACAATCAGCCCCAGCATTTT
v_gene: TRBV6-6; d_gene: -; j_gene: TRBJ2-7; abundance: -; CDR3aa: CATPRTAPCEQYF; CDR3nt: TGTGCCACACCAAGGACTGCCCCCTGCGAGCAGTACTTC
v_gene: TRBV18; d_gene: -; j_gene: TRBJ2-5; abundance: -; CDR3aa: CASSPPVGETQYF; CDR3nt: TGTGCCAGCTCACCACCGGTGGGGGAGACCCAGTACTTC
v_gene: TRBV6-5; d_gene: -; j_gene: TRBJ2-5; abundance: -; CDR3aa: CASSGPNF; CDR3nt: TGTGCCAGCAGCGGTCCAAACTTC
v_gene: TRBV2; d_gene: -; j_gene: TRBJ2-2; abundance: -; CDR3aa: CASSVPGELFF; CDR3nt: TGTGCCAGCAGTGTGCCGGGGGAGCTGTTTTTT
v_gene: TRBV7-7; d_gene: -; j_gene: TRBJ2-5; abundance: -; CDR3aa: CASSFSPSETQYF; CDR3nt: TGTGCTAGCAGCTTCTCACCCTCAGAGACCCAGTACTTC
v_gene: TRBV20-1; d_gene: -; j_gene: TRBJ2-1; abundance: few; CDR3aa: CSASLGRISSYNEQFF; CDR3nt: TGCAGTGCGAGTCTGGGACGGATAAGCTCCTACAATGAGCAGTTCTTC
v_gene: TRBV5-1; d_gene: TRBD1; j_gene: TRBJ2-2; abundance: -; CDR3aa: CASRITGGGTGELFF; CDR3nt: TGCGCCAGCAGGATCACAGGGGGAGGCACCGGGGAGCTGTTTTTT
v_gene: TRBV4-2; d_gene: -; j_gene: TRBJ1-2; abundance: few; CDR3aa: CASSPARGGEYGYTF; CDR3nt: TGTGCCAGCAGCCCCGCCCGTGGGGGAGAATATGGCTACACCTTC
v_gene: TRBV12-3/TRBV12-4; d_gene: TRBD2; j_gene: TRBJ2-7; abundance: -; CDR3aa: CASSRIAGAYEQYF; CDR3nt: TGTGCCAGCAGCCGGATAGCGGGGGCCTACGAGCAGTACTTC
v_gene: TRBV6-5; d_gene: -; j_gene: TRBJ2-3; abundance: -; CDR3aa: CASSYSTRPDTQYF; CDR3nt: TGTGCCAGCAGTTACTCGACGAGGCCAGATACGCAGTATTTT
v_gene: TRBV7-8; d_gene: -; j_gene: TRBJ2-3; abundance: many; CDR3aa: CASSLGRATDTQYF; CDR3nt: TGTGCCAGCAGCTTAGGAAGGGCTACAGATACGCAGTATTTT
v_gene: TRBV6-2/TRBV6-3; d_gene: TRBD1; j_gene: TRBJ2-1; abundance: few; CDR3aa: CATDRGFAYNEQFF; CDR3nt: TGTGCCACCGACAGGGGTTTTGCCTACAATGAGCAGTTCTTC
v_gene: TRBV12-3/TRBV12-4; d_gene: -; j_gene: TRBJ2-2; abundance: few; CDR3aa: CASSLWSTPPADQTGELFF; CDR3nt: TGTGCCAGCAGTTTATGGTCCACCCCCCCGGCAGATCAAACCGGGGAGCTGTTTTTT
v_gene: TRBV6-5; d_gene: -; j_gene: TRBJ2-3; abundance: -; CDR3aa: CASSYSGVLTDTQYF; CDR3nt: TGTGCCAGCAGTTACTCGGGTGTACTGACAGATACGCAGTATTTT
v_gene: TRBV10-1; d_gene: -; j_gene: TRBJ2-7; abundance: few; CDR3aa: CASSGTRIGEQYF; CDR3nt: TGCGCCAGCAGCGGCACTAGAATAGGCGAGCAGTACTTC
v_gene: TRBV12-3/TRBV12-4; d_gene: -; j_gene: TRBJ1-5; abundance: -; CDR3aa: CASSRLGQPQHF; CDR3nt: TGTGCCAGCAGCCGCCTGGGGCAGCCCCAGCATTTT